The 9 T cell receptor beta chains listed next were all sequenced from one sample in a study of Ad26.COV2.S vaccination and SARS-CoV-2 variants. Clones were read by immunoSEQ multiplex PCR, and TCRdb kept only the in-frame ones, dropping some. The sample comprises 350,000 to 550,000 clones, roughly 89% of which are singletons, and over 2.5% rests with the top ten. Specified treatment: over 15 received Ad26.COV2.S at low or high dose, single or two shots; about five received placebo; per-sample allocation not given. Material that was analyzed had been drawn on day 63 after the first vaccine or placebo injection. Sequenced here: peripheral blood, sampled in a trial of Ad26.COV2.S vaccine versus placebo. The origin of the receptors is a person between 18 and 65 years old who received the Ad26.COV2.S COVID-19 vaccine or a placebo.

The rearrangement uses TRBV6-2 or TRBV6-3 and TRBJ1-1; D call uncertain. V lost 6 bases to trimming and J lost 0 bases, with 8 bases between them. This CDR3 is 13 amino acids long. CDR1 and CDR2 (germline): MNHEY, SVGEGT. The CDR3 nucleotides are TGTGCCAGCAGCAACAACCTGAACACTGAAGCTTTCTTT. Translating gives CASSNNLNTEAFF.

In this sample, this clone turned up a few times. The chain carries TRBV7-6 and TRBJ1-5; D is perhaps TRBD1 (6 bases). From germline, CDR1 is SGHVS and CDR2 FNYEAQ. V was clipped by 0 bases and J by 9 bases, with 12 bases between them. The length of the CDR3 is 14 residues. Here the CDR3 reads CASSLAGGRGPQHF. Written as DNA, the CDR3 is TGTGCCAGCAGCTTAGCTGGGGGGCGGGGGCCCCAGCATTTT.

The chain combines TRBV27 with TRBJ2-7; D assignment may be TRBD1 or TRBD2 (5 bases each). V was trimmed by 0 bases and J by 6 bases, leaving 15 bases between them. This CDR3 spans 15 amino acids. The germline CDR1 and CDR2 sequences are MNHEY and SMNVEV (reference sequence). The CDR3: CASSLSGRVPLEQYV. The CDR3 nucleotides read TGTGCCAGCAGTTTATCGGGGCGGGTGCCGCTCGAGCAGTACGTC.

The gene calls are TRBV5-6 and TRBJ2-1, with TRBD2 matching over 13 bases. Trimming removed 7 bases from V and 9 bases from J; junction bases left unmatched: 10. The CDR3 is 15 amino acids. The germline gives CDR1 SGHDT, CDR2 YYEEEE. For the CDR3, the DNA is TGTGCCAGCGGATATGGACTAGCGGGGGTCGTTGAGCAGTTCTTC. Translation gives CASGYGLAGVVEQFF.

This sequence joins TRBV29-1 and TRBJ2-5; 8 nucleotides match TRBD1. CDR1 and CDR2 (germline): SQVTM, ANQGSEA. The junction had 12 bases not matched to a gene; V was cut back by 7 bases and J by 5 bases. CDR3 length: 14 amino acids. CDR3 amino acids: CSGDLGQGQETQYF. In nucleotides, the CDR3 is TGCAGCGGTGACCTAGGACAGGGACAGGAGACCCAGTACTTC.

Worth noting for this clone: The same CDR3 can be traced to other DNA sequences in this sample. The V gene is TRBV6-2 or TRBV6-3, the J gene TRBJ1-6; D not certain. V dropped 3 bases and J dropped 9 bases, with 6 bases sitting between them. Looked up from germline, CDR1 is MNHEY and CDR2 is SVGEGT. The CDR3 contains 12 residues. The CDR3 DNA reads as TGTGCCAGCAGTTATCCGGGTTCACCCCTCCACTTT. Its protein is CASSYPGSPLHF.

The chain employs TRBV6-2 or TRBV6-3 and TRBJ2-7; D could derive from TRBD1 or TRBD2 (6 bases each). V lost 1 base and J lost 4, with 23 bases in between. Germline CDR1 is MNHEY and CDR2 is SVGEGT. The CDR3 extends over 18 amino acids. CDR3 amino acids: CASSYYLQSGAVLYEQYV. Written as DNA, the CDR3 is TGTGCCAGCAGTTACTACCTACAGTCGGGGGCGGTGTTATACGAGCAGTACGTC.

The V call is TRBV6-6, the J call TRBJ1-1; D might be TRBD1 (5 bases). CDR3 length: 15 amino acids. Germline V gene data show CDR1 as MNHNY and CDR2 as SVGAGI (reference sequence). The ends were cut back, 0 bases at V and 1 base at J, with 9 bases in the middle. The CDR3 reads CASSYSLQGNTEAFF. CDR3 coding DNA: TGTGCCAGCAGTTACTCACTCCAGGGGAACACTGAAGCTTTCTTT.

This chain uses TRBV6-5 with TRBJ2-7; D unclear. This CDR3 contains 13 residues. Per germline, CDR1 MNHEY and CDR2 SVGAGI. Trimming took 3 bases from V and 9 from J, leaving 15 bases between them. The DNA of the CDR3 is TGTGCCAGCAGTTATACGCGTGGGTCGCGGCAGTACTTC. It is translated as CASSYTRGSRQYF.